Listed here are 15 T cell receptor beta chains from one sample, sequenced in a study of T cell repertoires in cytomegalovirus infection. Each CDR3 protein gets one entry after TCRdb re-called the reads with MiXCR. Seen here are about 260,000 distinct CDR3 sequences, roughly 9% observed once, and the top ten hold approximately 15%. Input material: PBMCs. The source of these receptors is a human donor in good health (CMV status not recorded). Some clones in this sample may be carry-over from other donors' samples.

This clonotype was counted only a few times. The chain's CDR3 is CASNRDPRTDTQYF. For the CDR3, the DNA is TGTGCCAGCAACCGGGACCCCCGCACAGATACGCAGTATTTT. The genes are TRBV2 and TRBJ2-3; either TRBD1 or TRBD2 may fit D (5 bases each). Germline V gene data show CDR1 as SNHLY and CDR2 as FYNNEI. V was pared by 7 bases and J by 1 base, with 12 bases between. The CDR3 is made up of 14 amino acids.

The V gene is TRBV7-8, the J gene TRBJ2-1, with 8 positions matching TRBD1. The germline gives CDR1 SGHVS, CDR2 FQNEAQ. The CDR3 is 15 residues long. Trimming removed 6 bases from V and 2 bases from J; junction bases left unmatched: 6. The DNA of the CDR3 is TGTGCCAGCAGTACACAGGGGGGAACCTACAATGAGCAGTTCTTC. It yields the protein CASSTQGGTYNEQFF.

This clonotype was detected many times. The gene calls are TRBV2 and TRBJ1-4; no definite D call. The CDR3 runs 14 residues. V lost 3 bases, J lost 0 bases, and 5 bases lay in between. CDR1 and CDR2 from the germline V gene are SNHLY and FYNNEI. The CDR3 nucleotides are TGTGCCAGCAGTGAGGTTACAACTAATGAAAAACTGTTTTTT. Amino acids: CASSEVTTNEKLFF. The full variable domain, with the rest looked up from reference TRBV2 and TRBJ1-4, is EPEVTQTPSHQVTQMGQEVILRCVPISNHLYFYWYRQILGQKVEFLVSFYNNEISEKSEIFDDQFSVERPDGSNFTLKIRSTKLEDSAMYFCASSEVTTNEKLFFGSGTQLSVL.

The V call is TRBV29-1, the J call TRBJ2-1; TRBD1 matches 8 bases. The CDR3 spans 14 residues. Germline values: CDR1 SQVTM, CDR2 ANQGSEA. After removal of 3 bases from V and 3 bases from J, the junction contained 4 bases not matched to a gene. CDR3: CSVDDRGNYNEQFF. The CDR3 DNA is TGCAGCGTTGATGACAGGGGCAACTACAATGAGCAGTTCTTC.

This clonotype has at least ten counts. V and J are TRBV28 and TRBJ1-4; 7 nucleotides line up with TRBD1. In germline, CDR1 is MDHEN, CDR2 SYDVKM. With V trimmed by 6 bases and J by 3 bases, 16 bases remained unmatched. The CDR3 contains 18 residues. The CDR3 loop reads CASSPRAQTGRSNEKLFF. For the CDR3, the DNA is TGTGCCAGCAGCCCCCGGGCGCAGACAGGGAGGTCTAATGAAAAACTGTTTTTT.

This clonotype was found many times. The J gene is TRBJ1-1, the V gene TRBV12-3 or TRBV12-4, with 7 bases that match TRBD1. The CDR3 totals 15 residues. V gave up 5 bases and J gave up 1 base; unmatched junction bases: 7. CDR3 region: CASSPRQGGNTEAFF. CDR3 DNA sequence: TGTGCCAGCAGTCCTCGGCAGGGGGGGAACACTGAAGCTTTCTTT.

This clonotype was seen repeatedly, ten times or more. This sequence joins TRBV7-2 and TRBJ2-7; TRBD1 agrees at 7 bases. The CDR3 totals 15 residues. The V and J ends lost 6 bases and 2 bases, in that order; junction bases with no gene match: 10. From germline, CDR1 is SGHTA and CDR2 FQGNSA. The CDR3 loop reads CASRKTGQGPYEQYF. The CDR3 coding sequence is TGTGCCAGCAGAAAGACAGGGCAGGGCCCCTACGAGCAGTACTTC.

This clonotype showed up just a few times. The CDR3 DNA sequence: TGTGCCAGCAGCGATACAGGGTTCGCCTATAATTCACCCCTCCACTTT. This encodes CASSDTGFAYNSPLHF. This chain links TRBV7-2 with TRBJ1-6, with D possibly TRBD1 on 6 matching bases. The V end lost 5 bases, the J end lost 2 bases, and 13 bases lay between the germline ends. The CDR3 totals 16 residues. Germline CDR1 is SGHTA and CDR2 is FQGNSA.

This clonotype appeared a single time. The chain employs TRBV7-2 and TRBJ2-7; 9 bases map to TRBD2. In germline, CDR1 is SGHTA, CDR2 FQGNSA. V dropped 1 base and J dropped 5; count of bases not matched to a gene: 12. This CDR3 has 17 amino acids. CDR3 protein: CASSLVGGAGGLNEQYF. In nucleotides, the CDR3 is TGTGCCAGCAGCTTAGTCGGGGGGGCGGGGGGGCTGAACGAGCAGTACTTC. The full variable domain, completed using reference TRBV7-2 and TRBJ2-7, is GAGVSQSPSNKVTEKGKDVELRCDPISGHTALYWYRQSLGQGLEFLIYFQGNSAPDKSGLPSDRFSAERTGGSVSTLTIQRTQQEDSAVYLCASSLVGGAGGLNEQYFGPGTRLTVT.

This clonotype has ten or more counts. The chain couples TRBV28 to TRBJ2-5; a weak D match, TRBD1 (6 bases). V dropped 7 bases and J dropped 1 base, with 13 bases sitting between them. This CDR3 is built from 14 residues. Germline V gene sequence: CDR1 MDHEN, CDR2 SYDVKM. The CDR3 DNA follows: TGTGCCAGCACCGCTTACAGGGTCCAAGAGACCCAGTACTTC. It yields the protein CASTAYRVQETQYF.

This clonotype showed up just a few times. This chain links TRBV2 with TRBJ2-7; possible D gene TRBD2, 5 bases. Germline loops: CDR1 SNHLY, CDR2 FYNNEI. V lost 8 bases and J lost 2, with 10 bases in between. The CDR3 is made up of 12 amino acids. The CDR3 bases are TGTGCCAGCGAGGGCTCTACCTACGAGCAGTACTTC. This gives the protein CASEGSTYEQYF.

This clonotype was detected a few times. The chain recombines TRBV7-2 with TRBJ2-5; the match to TRBD2 covers 9 bases. Per the germline V gene, CDR1 is SGHTA and CDR2 is FQGNSA. V lost 6 bases and J lost 4; bases outside the gene matches: 15. The CDR3 is 17 amino acids. CDR3 DNA sequence: TGTGCCAGCAGGCCCGGGGGGCGGGGGGGCCGAGGAGAGACCCAGTACTTC. This encodes CASRPGGRGGRGETQYF.

V usage is TRBV24-1 and J usage is TRBJ2-1; 7 bases align to TRBD2. Germline V lookup: CDR1 KGHDR, CDR2 SFDVKD. This CDR3 has 15 amino acids. The V gene end was trimmed by 2 bases and the J gene end by 7 bases; junction bases not matched to a gene: 7. The CDR3 spells CATSDSQAGRNEQFF. The CDR3 coding sequence is TGTGCCACCAGTGATTCCCAAGCGGGGAGGAATGAGCAGTTCTTC.

This clonotype has at least ten counts. V is TRBV7-2 and J is TRBJ2-7; D might be TRBD2 (6 bases). Germline lookup yields CDR1 SGHTA and CDR2 FQGNSA. The CDR3 contains 15 residues. The V end was cut by 4 bases, the J end by 2 bases, with 15 bases between. The CDR3 DNA is TGTGCCAGCAGCTCCCAGGGCGGGATAACCTACGAGCAGTACTTC. Protein sequence: CASSSQGGITYEQYF.

This clonotype was observed many times. The gene calls are TRBV7-9 and TRBJ2-7; 10 bases match TRBD1. CDR3 length equals 15 residues. V trimming: 2 bases; J trimming: 7 bases; junction bases outside the gene matches: 8. Per germline, CDR1 SEHNR and CDR2 FQNEAQ (reference sequence). The CDR3 reads CASSLPGQGIREQYF. In DNA form, the CDR3 reads TGTGCCAGCAGCTTACCGGGACAGGGGATTAGAGAGCAGTACTTC.